This T cell receptor beta chain came from a study of shared clonotypes between healthy human individuals (dated by TCRdb to 2020 to 2022). With respect to the entire study: The cohort included three men and a couple of women between 18 and 49 years of age. Per donor, three plates each were used for CD4 naive and CD4 memory, two for CD8 naive, and one for CD8 memory. To estimate repertoire size and how much clonotype sharing occurs between individuals, the study deeply sequenced the blood TCR repertoires of a handful of healthy adults. Different laboratories and diverse techniques were used to prepare libraries and sequence TCR repertoires, to increase sequencing depth and limit assay-specific biases. Between about 0.9 and 9 billion PBMCs per donor were obtained by leukapheresis. Broader findings and caveats from the paper: Based on pairwise subsampling, the degree of clonotype sharing among donors was expected to be affected by sequencing depth. The small number of donors limited the genetic and exposure-history diversity represented. Even with the large sequencing depth, rarefaction of the sorted-subset datasets indicated that sequencing was incomplete. Sampling was limited to blood, and TCR repertoires in tissue likely differ from TCR repertoires in blood. Higher generation probabilities were observed for clonotypes shared by all four sorted-subset donors than for non-shared clonotypes. Naive subsets generally had larger estimated clonotype richness than memory subsets did. Across a few donors, about 5% of naive CD4, approximately 3.6% of naive CD8, under 2.5% of memory CD4, and 0.3% to 0.45% of memory CD8 clonotypes were shared.

Healthy HIV-negative adults with no recently reported acute infections or vaccinations were included as donors. Only Caucasian adults living in Nashville, Tennessee, USA were represented among the donors. CD4+ T cells were enriched through magnetic negative selection, after which naive cells were positively selected on CD45RA and the remaining negative fraction served as the memory subset. Blood was collected by leukapheresis, and PBMCs were isolated by Ficoll-Histopaque density gradient centrifugation and then cryopreserved in liquid nitrogen vapor phase. Analytical flow cytometry was used to check the purity and quantity of each magnetically sorted T cell population. Each sorted fraction had its genomic DNA isolated and then quantified by UV absorbance on a Nanodrop 2000c. From the cysteine up to the phenylalanine, the CDR3 has a length of 18 residues. The sequence is cut down to CDR3 DNA, 54 bases in frame from base 1. CDR1 and CDR2, per the germline V gene (reference sequence), are GTSNPN and SVGIG. V is trimmed back by 1 base and J by 0 bases, and the junction contains 12 bases that no gene match accounts for.

Using the deep immunoSEQ assay, multiplex PCR amplified TCR CDR3 regions from genomic DNA. Extracted genomic DNA from each cell subset was distributed evenly across all wells of several immunoSEQ 96-well plates, and each plate was treated as a replicate. For sorted subsets, 150 to 250 ng of genomic DNA, equivalent to 25,000 to 35,000 T cell genomes, went into each replicate PCR. Purified libraries were measured with a Qubit 3.0 fluorometer, size-checked on a Bioanalyzer 2100, and measured again with the KAPA Library Quantification kit. Each immunoSEQ 96-well plate was sequenced on its own single-read 150-cycle Illumina NextSeq 550 flow cell. In the authors' own workflow: Because the immunoSEQ output included only junctional sequences and no quality scores, the filtering could not be the same as the filtering used for full-length reads. Sequences were annotated with PyIR, a Python wrapper for IgBLAST v1.9, and V/J genes and CDR3 were assigned using IMGT germline references. Reads with weak V/J assignments (E-value above 1e-6), missing CDR3, stop codons, out-of-frame junctions, or ambiguous translated residues were removed. V3J clonotypes were defined as sequences sharing the same inferred V gene, J gene, and CDR3 amino acid sequence. Percentage overlap between repertoires was calculated by dividing the number of shared unique clonotypes by the size of the smaller repertoire. RTK rarefaction, the Chao1 estimator, and Recon v2.1 estimates of unobserved clonotypes were used to assess repertoire richness. Generation probabilities were computed with OLGA for all TCRbeta clonotypes obtained by the gDNA method from a handful of donors. Sourced from immuneACCESS, this table was stored by TCRdb with only in-frame sequences that have V and J called. A share of the clones is absent; for the studies checked, an unresolved V gene accounts for under half, and the remainder has no known explanation. That table is the source of V, J and clone size, and D and trimming were worked out from the DNA. A total of around 1 million clones appear in this sample, 76% of them only once. Roughly 1.5% of the sample is taken by the ten largest.

As to this clone: Its specific antigen is unknown. No quality values exist for individual bases; no much larger clone is one base distant.

Sequenced material: memory CD4+ T cells sorted from blood. Taken with the paper, the label for cell subset or site translates to: CD45RA-negative fraction. Here the chain combines TRBV30 and TRBJ1-2; 9 junctional bases match TRBD1. This receptor was taken from a man between 18 and 29 years old in good health. The DNA sequence is given as TGTGCCTGGAGTGACGCGGGACAGGGTGGACGGGCTAACTATGGCTACACCTTC. This is translated as CAWSDAGQGGRANYGYTF.